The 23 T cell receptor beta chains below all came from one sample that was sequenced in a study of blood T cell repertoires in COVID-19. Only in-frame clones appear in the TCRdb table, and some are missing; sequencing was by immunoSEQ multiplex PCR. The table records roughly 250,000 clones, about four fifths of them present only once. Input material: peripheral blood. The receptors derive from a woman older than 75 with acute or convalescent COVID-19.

CDR3 sequence reads: CASSLAPGQPRNTIYF. CDR3 in DNA: TGCGCCAGCAGCTTGGCTCCGGGACAGCCCCGAAACACCATATATTTT. The chain carries TRBV5-1 and TRBJ1-3, with TRBD1 identical over 7 bases. Per germline, CDR1 SGHRS and CDR2 YFSETQ. J gave up 5 bases and V 0 bases, and 8 bases lay outside the gene matches. The CDR3 is made up of 16 amino acids.

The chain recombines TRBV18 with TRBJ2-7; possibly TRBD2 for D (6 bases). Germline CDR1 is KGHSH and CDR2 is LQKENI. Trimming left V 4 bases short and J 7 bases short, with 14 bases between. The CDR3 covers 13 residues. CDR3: CASSLSTAGEQYF. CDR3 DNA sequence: TGTGCCAGCTCACTATCCACGGCGGGGGAGCAGTACTTC.

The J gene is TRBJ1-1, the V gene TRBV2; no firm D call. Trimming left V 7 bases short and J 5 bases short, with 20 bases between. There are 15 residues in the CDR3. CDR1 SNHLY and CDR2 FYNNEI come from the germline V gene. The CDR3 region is CASIRTRSSGTEAFF. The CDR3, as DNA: TGTGCCAGCATCCGAACCCGCAGTTCGGGGACTGAAGCTTTCTTT.

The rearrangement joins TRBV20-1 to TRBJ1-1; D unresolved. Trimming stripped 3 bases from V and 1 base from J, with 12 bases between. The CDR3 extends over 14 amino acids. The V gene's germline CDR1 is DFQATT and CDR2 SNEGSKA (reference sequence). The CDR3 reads CSASGQATNTEAFF. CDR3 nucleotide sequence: TGCAGTGCTAGTGGTCAGGCCACGAACACTGAAGCTTTCTTT.

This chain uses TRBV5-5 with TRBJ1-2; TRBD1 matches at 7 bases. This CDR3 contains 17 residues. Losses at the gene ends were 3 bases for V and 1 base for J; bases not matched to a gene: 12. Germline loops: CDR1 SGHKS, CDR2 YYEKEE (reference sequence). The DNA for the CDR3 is TGTGCCAGCAGCTCAACTCAGACAGGGCCAAGTAACTATGGCTACACCTTC. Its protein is CASSSTQTGPSNYGYTF.

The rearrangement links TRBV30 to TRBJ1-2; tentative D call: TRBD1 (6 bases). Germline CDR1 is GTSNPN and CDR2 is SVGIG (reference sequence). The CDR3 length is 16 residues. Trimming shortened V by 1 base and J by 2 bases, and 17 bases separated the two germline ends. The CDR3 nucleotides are TGTGCCTGGAGTGGACGCCCCGGGCAGGGGAACTATGGCTACACCTTC. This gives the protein CAWSGRPGQGNYGYTF. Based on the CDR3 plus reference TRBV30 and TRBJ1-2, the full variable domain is SQTIHQWPATLVQPVGSPLSLECTVEGTSNPNLYWYRQAAGRGLQLLFYSVGIGQISSEVPQNLSASRPQDRQFILSSKKLLLSDSGFYLCAWSGRPGQGNYGYTFGSGTRLTVV.

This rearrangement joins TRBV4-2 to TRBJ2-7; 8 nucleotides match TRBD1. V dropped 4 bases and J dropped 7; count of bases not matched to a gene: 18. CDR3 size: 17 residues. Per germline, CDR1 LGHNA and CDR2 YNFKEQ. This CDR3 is CASSPRLAGQGSGEQYF. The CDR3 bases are TGTGCCAGCAGCCCCCGCCTGGCCGGACAGGGTTCGGGGGAGCAGTACTTC.

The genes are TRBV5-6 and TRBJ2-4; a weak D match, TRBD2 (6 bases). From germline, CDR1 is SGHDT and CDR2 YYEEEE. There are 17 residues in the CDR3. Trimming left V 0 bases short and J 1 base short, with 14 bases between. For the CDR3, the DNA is TGTGCCAGCAGCTTGGATGGTCCGGGGAGGGCCAAAAACATTCAGTACTTC. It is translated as CASSLDGPGRAKNIQYF.

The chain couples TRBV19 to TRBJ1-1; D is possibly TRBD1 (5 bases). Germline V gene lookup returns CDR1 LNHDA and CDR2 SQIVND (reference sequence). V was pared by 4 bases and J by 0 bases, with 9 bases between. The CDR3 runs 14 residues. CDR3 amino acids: CASSTGLVNTEAFF. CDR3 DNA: TGTGCCAGTAGTACGGGACTTGTGAACACTGAAGCTTTCTTT.

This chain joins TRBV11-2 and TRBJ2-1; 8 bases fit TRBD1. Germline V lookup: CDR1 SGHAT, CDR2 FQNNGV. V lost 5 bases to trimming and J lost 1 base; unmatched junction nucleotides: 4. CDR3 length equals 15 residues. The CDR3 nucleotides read TGTGCCAGCAGCACCCGACAGGGGTCCTACAATGAGCAGTTCTTC. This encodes CASSTRQGSYNEQFF.

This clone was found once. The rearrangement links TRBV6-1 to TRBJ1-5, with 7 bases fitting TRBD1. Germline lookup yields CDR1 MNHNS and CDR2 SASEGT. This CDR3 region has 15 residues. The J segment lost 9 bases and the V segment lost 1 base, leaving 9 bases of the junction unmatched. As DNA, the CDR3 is TGTGCCAGCAGTGAAGGATGGCAGGGGGGAGGGCCCCAGCATTTT. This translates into CASSEGWQGGGPQHF.

The CDR3 DNA reads TGTGCCAGCAGTTTATCCGGCGGGACAGAATATGGCTACACCTTC. It translates to CASSLSGGTEYGYTF. The chain carries TRBV28 and TRBJ1-2; 7 bases match TRBD1. Germline V CDR1 and CDR2: MDHEN, SYDVKM. The CDR3 spans 15 residues. V shed 1 base and J 5 bases; nucleotides not matched to a gene: 7.

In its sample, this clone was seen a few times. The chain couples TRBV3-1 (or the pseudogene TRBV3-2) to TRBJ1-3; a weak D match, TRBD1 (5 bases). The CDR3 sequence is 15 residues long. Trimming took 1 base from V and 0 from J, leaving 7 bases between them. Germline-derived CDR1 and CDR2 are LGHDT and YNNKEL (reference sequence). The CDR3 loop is CASSQGTISGNTIYF. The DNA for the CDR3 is TGTGCCAGCAGCCAAGGGACAATCTCTGGAAACACCATATATTTT.

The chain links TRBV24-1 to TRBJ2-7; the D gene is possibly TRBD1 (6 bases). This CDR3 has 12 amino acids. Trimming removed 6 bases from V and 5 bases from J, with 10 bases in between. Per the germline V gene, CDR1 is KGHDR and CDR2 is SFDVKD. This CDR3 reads CATSYSGDEQYF. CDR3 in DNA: TGTGCCACCAGTTATTCAGGGGACGAGCAGTACTTC.

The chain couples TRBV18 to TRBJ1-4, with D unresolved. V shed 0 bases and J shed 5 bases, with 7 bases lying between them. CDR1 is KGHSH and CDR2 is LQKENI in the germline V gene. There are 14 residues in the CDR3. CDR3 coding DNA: TGTGCCAGCTCACCACCGAATGCGAATGAAAAACTGTTTTTT. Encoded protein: CASSPPNANEKLFF.

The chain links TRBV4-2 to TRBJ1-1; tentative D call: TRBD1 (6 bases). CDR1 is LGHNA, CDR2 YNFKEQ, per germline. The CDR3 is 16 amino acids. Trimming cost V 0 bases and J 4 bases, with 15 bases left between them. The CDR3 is CASSQDLGQGSTEAFF. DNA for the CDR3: TGTGCCAGCAGCCAAGATTTGGGGCAGGGGAGCACTGAAGCTTTCTTT.

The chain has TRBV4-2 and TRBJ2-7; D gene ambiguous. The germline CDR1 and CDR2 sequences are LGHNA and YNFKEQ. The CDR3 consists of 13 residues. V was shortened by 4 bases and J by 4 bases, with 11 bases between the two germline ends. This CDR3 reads CASSRTIQYEQYF. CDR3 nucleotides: TGTGCCAGCAGCCGAACCATACAGTACGAGCAGTACTTC.

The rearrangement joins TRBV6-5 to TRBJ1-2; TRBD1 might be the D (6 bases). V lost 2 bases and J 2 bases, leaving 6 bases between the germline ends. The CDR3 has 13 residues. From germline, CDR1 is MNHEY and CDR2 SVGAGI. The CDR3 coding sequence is TGTGCCAGCAGTTACGGACAGAACTATGGCTACACCTTC. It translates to CASSYGQNYGYTF.

This CDR3 reads CASSSGTGGRTEAFF. The CDR3 bases are TGTGCCAGCAGCTCGGGGACAGGGGGCCGAACTGAAGCTTTCTTT. This sequence joins TRBV7-2 and TRBJ1-1; 12 positions agree with TRBD1. Looked up from germline, CDR1 is SGHTA and CDR2 is FQGNSA. This CDR3 contains 15 residues. Unmatched junction bases numbered 5, after V lost 4 bases and J lost 5 bases.

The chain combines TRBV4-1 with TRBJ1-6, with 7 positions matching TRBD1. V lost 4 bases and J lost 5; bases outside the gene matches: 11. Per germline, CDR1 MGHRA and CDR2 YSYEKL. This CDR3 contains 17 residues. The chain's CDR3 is CASSPPRGEGNNSPLHF. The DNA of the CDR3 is TGCGCCAGCAGCCCGCCCAGGGGGGAAGGGAATAATTCACCCCTCCACTTT.

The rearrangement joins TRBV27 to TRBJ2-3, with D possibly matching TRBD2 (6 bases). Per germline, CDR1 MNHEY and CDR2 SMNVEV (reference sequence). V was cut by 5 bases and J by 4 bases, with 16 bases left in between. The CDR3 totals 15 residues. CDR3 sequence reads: CASSPAGRVADTQYF. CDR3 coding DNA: TGTGCCAGCAGTCCCGCGGGACGTGTGGCAGATACGCAGTATTTT.

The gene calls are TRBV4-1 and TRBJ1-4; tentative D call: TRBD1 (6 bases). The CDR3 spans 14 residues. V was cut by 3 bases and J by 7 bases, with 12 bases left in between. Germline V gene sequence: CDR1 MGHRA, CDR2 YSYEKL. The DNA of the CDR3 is TGCGCCAGCAGCCAGCTCAGGGGCCGTGAAAAACTGTTTTTT. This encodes CASSQLRGREKLFF.

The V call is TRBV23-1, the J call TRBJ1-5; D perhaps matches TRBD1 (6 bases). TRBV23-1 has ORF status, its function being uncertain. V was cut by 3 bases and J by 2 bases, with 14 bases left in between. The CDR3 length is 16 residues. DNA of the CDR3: TGCGCCAGCAGTCAGCAGGGGCTACGAGGCAATCAGCCCCAGCATTTT. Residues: CASSQQGLRGNQPQHF.